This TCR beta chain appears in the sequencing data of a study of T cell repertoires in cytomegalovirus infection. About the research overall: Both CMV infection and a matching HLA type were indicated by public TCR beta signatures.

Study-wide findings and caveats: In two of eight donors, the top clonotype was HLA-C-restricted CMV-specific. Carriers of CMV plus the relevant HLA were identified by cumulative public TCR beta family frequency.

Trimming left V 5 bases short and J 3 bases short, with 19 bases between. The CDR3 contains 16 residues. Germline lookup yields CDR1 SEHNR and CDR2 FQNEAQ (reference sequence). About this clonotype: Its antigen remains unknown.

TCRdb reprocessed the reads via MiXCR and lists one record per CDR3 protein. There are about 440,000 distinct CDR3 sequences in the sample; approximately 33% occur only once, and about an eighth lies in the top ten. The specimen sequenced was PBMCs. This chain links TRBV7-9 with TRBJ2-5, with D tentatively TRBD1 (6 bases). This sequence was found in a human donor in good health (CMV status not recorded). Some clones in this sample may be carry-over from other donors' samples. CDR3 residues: CASSIGRSQGEETQYF. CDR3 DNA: TGTGCCAGCAGCATTGGACGATCACAGGGAGAAGAGACCCAGTACTTC.